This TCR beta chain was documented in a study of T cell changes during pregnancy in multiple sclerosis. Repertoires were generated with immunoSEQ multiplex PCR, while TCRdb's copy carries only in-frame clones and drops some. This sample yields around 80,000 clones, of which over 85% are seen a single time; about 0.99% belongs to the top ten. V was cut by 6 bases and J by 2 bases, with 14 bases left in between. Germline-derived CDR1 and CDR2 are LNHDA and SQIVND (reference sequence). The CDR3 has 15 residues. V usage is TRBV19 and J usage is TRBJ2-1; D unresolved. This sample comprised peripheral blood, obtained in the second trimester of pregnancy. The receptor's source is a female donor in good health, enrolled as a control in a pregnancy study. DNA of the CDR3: TGTGCCAGTAGACCCGCGATACTCACCTACAATGAGCAGTTCTTC. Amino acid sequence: CASRPAILTYNEQFF.